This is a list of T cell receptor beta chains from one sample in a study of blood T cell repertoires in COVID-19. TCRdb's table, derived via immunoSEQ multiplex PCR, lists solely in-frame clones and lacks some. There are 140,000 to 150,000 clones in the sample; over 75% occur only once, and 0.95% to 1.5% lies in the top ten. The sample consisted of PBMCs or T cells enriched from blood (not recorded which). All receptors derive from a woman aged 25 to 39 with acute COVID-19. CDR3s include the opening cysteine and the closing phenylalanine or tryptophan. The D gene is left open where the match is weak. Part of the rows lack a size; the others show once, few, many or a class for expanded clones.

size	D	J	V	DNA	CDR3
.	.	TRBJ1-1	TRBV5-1	TGCGCCAGCAGCTCCAATGGGGCGCCGAACACTGAAGCTTTCTTT	CASSSNGAPNTEAFF
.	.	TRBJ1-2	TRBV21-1	TGTGCCAGCGTCCGGGTCGGGAAAGCAGGCTACACCTTC	CASVRVGKAGYTF
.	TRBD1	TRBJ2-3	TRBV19	TGTGCCAGTAGTATGGGACGACAGGGGGCCCGGTCAGATACGCAGTATTTT	CASSMGRQGARSDTQYF
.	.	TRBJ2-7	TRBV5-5	TGTGCCAGCAGCTTGCGCCAGGAACGCGAGCAGTACTTC	CASSLRQEREQYF
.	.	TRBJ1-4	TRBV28	TGTGCCAGCAGTCCAACAGGACACGCAACTAATGAAAAACTGTTTTTT	CASSPTGHATNEKLFF
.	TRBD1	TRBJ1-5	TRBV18	TGTGCCAGCTCACCTGCGGCAGGGGGTGATCAGCCCCAGCATTTT	CASSPAAGGDQPQHF
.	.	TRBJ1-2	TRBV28	TGTGCCAGCAGTTTGGGCAGAAACTATGGCTACACCTTC	CASSLGRNYGYTF
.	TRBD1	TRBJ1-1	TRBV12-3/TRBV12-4	TGTGCCAGCAGACACACAGGGGTGGGAGCTTTCTTT	CASRHTGVGAFF
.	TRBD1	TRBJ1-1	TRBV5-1	TGCGCCAGCAGCTTGCAGGGGGGAGTTTGGACTGAAGCTTTCTTT	CASSLQGGVWTEAFF
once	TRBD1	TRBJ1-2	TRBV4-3	TGCGCCAGCAGCCAAGATTTGAGGGGGCGAGGCTATGGCTACACCTTC	CASSQDLRGRGYGYTF
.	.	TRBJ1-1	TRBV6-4	TGTGCCAGCAGATTAGACCGGAGCACTGAAGCTTTCTTT	CASRLDRSTEAFF
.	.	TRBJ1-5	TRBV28	TGTGCCAGCATCTCTTTCCGGGAAAATCAGCCCCAGCATTTT	CASISFRENQPQHF
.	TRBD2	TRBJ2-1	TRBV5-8	TGTGCCAGCAGCTTGACTAGCGGGGCGTACAATGAGCAGTTCTTC	CASSLTSGAYNEQFF
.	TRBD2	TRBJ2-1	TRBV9	TGTGCCAGCAGCGTAGTACTAGCGGGAGGGTCCTCCGATGAGCAGTTCTTC	CASSVVLAGGSSDEQFF
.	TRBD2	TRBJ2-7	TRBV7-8	TGTGCCAGCAGCTCTCCGAAACTATCCGGGACTAGCGGGAGGGATCGCTACGAGCAGTACTTC	CASSSPKLSGTSGRDRYEQYF
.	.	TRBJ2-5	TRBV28	TGTGCCAGCTTGCAGGGAATTCGGGAGACCCAGTACTTC	CASLQGIRETQYF
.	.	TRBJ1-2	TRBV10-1	TGCGCCAGCAGTGAGTCGGGGCCCGACCTCGAAACTAACTATGGCTACACCTTC	CASSESGPDLETNYGYTF
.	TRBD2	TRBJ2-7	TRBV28	TGTGCCAGCAGTTTACCGTCGAGCGGGAGCTACGAGCAGTACTTC	CASSLPSSGSYEQYF
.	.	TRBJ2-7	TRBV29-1	TGCAGCGCCGGTCGGGTATCCTACGAGCAGTACTTC	CSAGRVSYEQYF
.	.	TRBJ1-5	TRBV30	TGTGCCTGGAGTGTTCAGGGAAAGGAGCCCCAGCATTTT	CAWSVQGKEPQHF
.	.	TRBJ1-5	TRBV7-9	TGTGCCAGCAGCCCAGAGGGCGCGACTCAGCATTTT	CASSPEGATQHF
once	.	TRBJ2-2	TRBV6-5	TGTGCCAGCAGTAGGGACTTTGGGACCGGGGAGCTGTTTTTT	CASSRDFGTGELFF
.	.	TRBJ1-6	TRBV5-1	TGCGCCAGCAGCTTGGCGGGGATTGGGTCACCCCTCCACTTT	CASSLAGIGSPLHF